The 5 T cell receptor beta chains presented below share a single source sample, sequenced in a study of blood T cell repertoires in COVID-19. Sequencing used immunoSEQ multiplex PCR; TCRdb keeps in-frame clones, though not all of them. This table has roughly 130,000 clones, about 76% appearing once. Sequencing used peripheral blood. All receptors come from a man older than 75 with acute or convalescent COVID-19.

The V gene is TRBV4-2, the J gene TRBJ1-1, with 7 bases aligning to TRBD1. The length of the CDR3 is 16 residues. CDR1 and CDR2 (germline): LGHNA, YNFKEQ. J was trimmed by 7 bases and V by 0 bases; bases with no gene match: 11. Here the CDR3 reads CASSQEEGAGRSEAFF. The DNA for the CDR3 is TGTGCCAGCAGCCAAGAAGAGGGGGCCGGCCGGAGTGAAGCTTTCTTT.

The CDR3 nucleotides are TGTGCCAGCAGCCGCACAGTGGGACTAGCGACAGATACGCAGTATTTT. Its protein product is CASSRTVGLATDTQYF. This chain joins TRBV5-4 and TRBJ2-3; 10 nucleotides align to TRBD2. J lost 3 bases, V lost 4 bases, and 8 bases had no gene match. Germline-derived CDR1 and CDR2 are SGHNT and YYREEE (reference sequence). The CDR3 spans 16 residues.

The chain links TRBV28 to TRBJ1-6; TRBD1 is a possible D gene (5 bases). CDR1 is MDHEN, CDR2 SYDVKM, per germline. V was pared by 6 bases and J by 0 bases, with 12 bases between. The CDR3 has 16 amino acids. CDR3 residues: CASRRGRSSYNSPLHF. The CDR3 coding sequence is TGTGCCAGCAGGCGGGGACGGAGCTCCTATAATTCACCCCTCCACTTT.

The genes are TRBV7-8 and TRBJ1-4; D call uncertain. The ends were cut back, 1 base at V and 7 bases at J, with 13 bases in the middle. The CDR3 spans 15 residues. Germline values: CDR1 SGHVS, CDR2 FQNEAQ. Here the CDR3 DNA reads TGTGCCAGCAGCTTAGAAATACAAAGTGGTGAAAAACTGTTTTTT. It is translated as CASSLEIQSGEKLFF.

This chain joins TRBV18 and TRBJ2-2; D uncertain. CDR1 is KGHSH, CDR2 LQKENI, per germline. V gave up 2 bases and J gave up 0 bases, with 4 bases separating them. This CDR3 has 14 amino acids. The CDR3 nucleotides are TGTGCCAGCTCACCAGTAGCGAACACCGGGGAGCTGTTTTTT. Translation: CASSPVANTGELFF.